A selection of T cell receptor beta chains follows, all from one sample in a study of vaccination and CD4 T cells after COVID-19. No antigens are known for them. TCRdb reprocessed the PCR reads with MiXCR, giving one entry per CDR3 protein. The sample lists roughly 17,000 distinct CDR3 sequences; approximately 40% were seen once. Sequencing used CD4+ T cells from blood, cultured in vitro. These receptors were taken from a human donor who had recovered from COVID-19. Each CDR3 is given with its conserved first and last residue. Each record gives: D gene, V gene, clone size, CDR3 length, J gene, CDR3 protein, CDR3 DNA. The D gene is left open where the match is weak. Only part of the rows carry a size: once, few, many, or a class if the clone is expanded.

-	TRBV23-1	-	17	TRBJ2-7	CASSQSPTSLNPYEQYF	TGCGCCAGCAGTCAATCGCCGACATCCCTTAACCCTTACGAGCAGTACTTC
TRBD1	TRBV2	-	15	TRBJ2-7	CASSTQGSTSYEQYF	TGTGCCAGCAGCACACAGGGGAGTACTTCCTACGAGCAGTACTTC
-	TRBV18	-	16	TRBJ2-1	CASSPRPQDGYNEQFF	TGTGCCAGCTCACCACGGCCCCAAGATGGCTACAATGAGCAGTTCTTC
TRBD2	TRBV28	few	14	TRBJ2-5	CASSLASGRETQYF	TGTGCCAGCAGTTTGGCTAGCGGGAGGGAGACCCAGTACTTC
-	TRBV30	-	16	TRBJ1-1	CAWSVGWAGQDTEAFF	TGTGCCTGGAGTGTAGGTTGGGCAGGGCAGGACACTGAAGCTTTCTTT
-	TRBV20-1	-	13	TRBJ2-3	CSASTWLARVQYF	TGCAGTGCTAGTACCTGGCTAGCCAGGGTGCAGTATTTT
TRBD1	TRBV20-1	few	14	TRBJ1-1	CSAPGQGLYTEAFF	TGCAGTGCGCCCGGACAGGGCTTGTACACTGAAGCTTTCTTT
-	TRBV20-1	-	12	TRBJ2-3	CSASLRADTQYF	TGCAGTGCTAGTCTTAGGGCAGATACGCAGTATTTT
TRBD2	TRBV6-4	-	15	TRBJ2-1	CASSDGLAGSNEQFF	TGTGCCAGCAGTGACGGGTTAGCGGGCTCCAATGAGCAGTTCTTC
-	TRBV20-1	once	14	TRBJ2-7	CSAAGWGRSYEQYF	TGCAGTGCTGCAGGGTGGGGTCGCTCCTACGAGCAGTACTTC
TRBD1	TRBV28	-	20	TRBJ1-2	CASLESFRLGQGASNYGYTF	TGTGCCAGCCTGGAAAGTTTCCGGTTGGGACAGGGGGCTTCGAACTATGGCTACACCTTC
-	TRBV10-2	few	14	TRBJ2-3	CASRRGGNTDTQYF	TGCGCCAGCAGGAGAGGGGGAAACACAGATACGCAGTATTTT
-	TRBV15	-	15	TRBJ2-7	CATSRDLSAPYEQYF	TGTGCCACCAGCAGAGATTTGAGCGCCCCCTACGAGCAGTACTTC
TRBD1	TRBV6-1	once	14	TRBJ1-1	CASSPDRGSAEAFF	TGTGCCAGCAGTCCCGACAGGGGTAGCGCTGAAGCTTTCTTT
TRBD1	TRBV6-4	-	16	TRBJ2-2	CASSDSRGGDTGELFF	TGTGCCAGCAGTGACTCGAGAGGGGGCGACACCGGGGAGCTGTTTTTT
-	TRBV20-1	-	13	TRBJ1-2	CSARDLRNYGYTF	TGCAGTGCTAGAGACCTCCGAAACTATGGCTACACCTTC
TRBD2	TRBV5-1	once	16	TRBJ2-1	CASSLISGRIWDEQFF	TGCGCCAGCAGCTTGATTAGCGGGAGAATATGGGATGAGCAGTTCTTC
-	TRBV27	few	14	TRBJ2-7	CASSPRRGRYEQYF	TGTGCCAGCAGTCCAAGACGGGGCAGGTACGAGCAGTACTTC
-	TRBV30	few	14	TRBJ1-2	CAWSPPPGTRSYTF	TGTGCCTGGAGTCCCCCACCCGGGACACGGAGCTACACCTTC
-	TRBV6-4	-	12	TRBJ2-3	CASMTPTDTEYF	TGTGCCAGCATGACCCCCACAGATACGGAGTATTTT
-	TRBV5-8	few	16	TRBJ2-2	CASSLIVTTNTGELFF	TGTGCCAGCAGCTTAATCGTGACAACGAACACCGGGGAGCTGTTTTTT
TRBD2	TRBV5-4	-	15	TRBJ2-7	CASSFRAGVAYEQYF	TGTGCCAGCAGCTTCAGAGCGGGAGTCGCCTACGAGCAGTACTTC
TRBD1	TRBV2	-	14	TRBJ1-5	CASSRTGNNQPQHF	TGTGCCAGCAGCCGGACAGGGAACAATCAGCCCCAGCATTTT
-	TRBV12-3/TRBV12-4	-	14	TRBJ2-2	CASSFSSNTGELFF	TGTGCCAGCAGTTTTAGTTCTAACACCGGGGAGCTGTTTTTT
TRBD2	TRBV6-4	-	16	TRBJ2-1	CASSDHGTTQFGEQFF	TGTGCCAGCAGTGATCATGGGACTACTCAATTCGGTGAGCAGTTCTTC
-	TRBV28	few	15	TRBJ1-5	CASSLSGRNNQPQHF	TGTGCCAGCAGTTTGTCGGGCAGGAACAATCAGCCCCAGCATTTT
TRBD2	TRBV7-9	-	14	TRBJ2-7	CASSLQGGRGEQYF	TGTGCCAGCAGCTTACAGGGCGGGAGGGGGGAACAGTACTTC
TRBD1	TRBV2	-	15	TRBJ2-3	CASSERDRGSDTQYF	TGTGCCAGCAGTGAAAGGGACAGGGGTTCAGATACGCAGTATTTT
TRBD1	TRBV14	-	14	TRBJ1-1	CASSRLTGYTEAFF	TGTGCCAGCAGCCGGCTGACAGGGTACACTGAAGCTTTCTTT
-	TRBV11-3	few	13	TRBJ2-4	CASSLDRKNIQYF	TGTGCCAGCAGCTTAGACAGAAAAAACATTCAGTACTTC
-	TRBV10-3	few	13	TRBJ2-3	CAAMKTETDTQYF	TGTGCCGCCATGAAGACTGAGACAGATACGCAGTATTTT
-	TRBV7-9	-	14	TRBJ1-1	CASSSDSPRTEAFF	TGTGCCAGCAGCTCGGACAGCCCGAGGACTGAAGCTTTCTTT
-	TRBV6-1	-	15	TRBJ1-2	CASSDQLGSNYGYTF	TGTGCCAGCAGTGATCAATTGGGCAGCAACTATGGCTACACCTTC
TRBD1	TRBV28	-	12	TRBJ1-1	CASSPLDRVLFF	TGTGCCAGCAGCCCCTTGGACAGGGTATTGTTCTTT
-	TRBV7-2	-	14	TRBJ2-1	CASSSVGIYNEQFF	TGTGCCAGCAGCTCAGTCGGCATCTACAATGAGCAGTTCTTC
TRBD2	TRBV20-1	-	14	TRBJ2-3	CSAREATSGVWQYF	TGCAGTGCTAGAGAAGCGACTAGCGGGGTCTGGCAGTATTTT
-	TRBV6-1	-	14	TRBJ1-2	CASRPGGLNYGYTF	TGTGCCAGCAGACCGGGAGGACTTAACTATGGCTACACCTTC
TRBD2	TRBV6-4	once	15	TRBJ2-1	CASSVSSGDYNEQFF	TGTGCCAGCAGTGTGAGTAGCGGGGACTACAATGAGCAGTTCTTC
-	TRBV12-3/TRBV12-4	-	16	TRBJ2-4	CASSPRAGAAKNIQYF	TGTGCCAGCAGTCCCCGCGCGGGGGCGGCCAAAAACATTCAGTACTTC
-	TRBV20-1	few	14	TRBJ2-7	CSATKNRATYEQYF	TGCAGTGCCACAAAAAACAGGGCGACCTACGAGCAGTACTTC
-	TRBV9	-	14	TRBJ2-7	CASSVTGSNYEQYF	TGTGCCAGCAGCGTAACAGGGTCAAACTACGAGCAGTACTTC
TRBD2	TRBV24-1	few	15	TRBJ2-3	CATSDTAGVVDTQYF	TGTGCCACCAGTGACACAGCGGGAGTAGTGGATACGCAGTATTTT
-	TRBV20-1	once	13	TRBJ2-7	CSAPLQGSYEQYF	TGCAGTGCCCCGCTGCAGGGCTCCTACGAGCAGTACTTC
TRBD2	TRBV2	-	16	TRBJ2-5	CASRPGLADQKETQYF	TGTGCCAGCAGACCGGGACTAGCGGATCAGAAGGAGACCCAGTACTTC
TRBD1	TRBV5-1	-	13	TRBJ1-4	CATRDSDNEKLFF	TGCGCCACCCGGGACAGTGATAATGAAAAACTGTTTTTT